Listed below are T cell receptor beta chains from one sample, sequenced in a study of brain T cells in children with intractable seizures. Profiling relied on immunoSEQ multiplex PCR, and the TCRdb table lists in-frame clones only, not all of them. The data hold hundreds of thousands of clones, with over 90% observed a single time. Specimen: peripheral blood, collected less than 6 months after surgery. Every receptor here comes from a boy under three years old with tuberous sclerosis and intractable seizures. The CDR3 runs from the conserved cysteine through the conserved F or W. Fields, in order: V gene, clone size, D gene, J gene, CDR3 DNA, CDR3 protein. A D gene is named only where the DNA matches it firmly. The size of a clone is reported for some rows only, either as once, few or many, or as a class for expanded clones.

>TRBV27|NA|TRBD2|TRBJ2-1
TGTGCCAGCAGTTTAGAGGTAGCGTCTAGCGGGAGACGCTCCTACAATGAGCAGTTCTTC
CASSLEVASSGRRSYNEQFF
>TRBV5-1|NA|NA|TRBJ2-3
TGCGCCAGCAGCGTGGCGTACCCTAGCACAGATACGCAGTATTTT
CASSVAYPSTDTQYF
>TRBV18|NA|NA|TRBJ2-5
TGTGCCAGCTCACCATTGGGGGCCGAGCAAGAGACCCAGTACTTC
CASSPLGAEQETQYF
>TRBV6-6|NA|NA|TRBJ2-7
TGTGCCAGCAGTTACTTTCCAGGCGACTCCTACGAGCAGTACTTC
CASSYFPGDSYEQYF
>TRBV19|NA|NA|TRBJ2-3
TGTGCCAGTAGGGCAGCCGGGGCGAGCCCCACAGATACGCAGTATTTT
CASRAAGASPTDTQYF
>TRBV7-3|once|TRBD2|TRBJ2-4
TGTGCCAGCAGCATCACATGGCTAGCGGTAGCCAAAAACATTCAGTACTTC
CASSITWLAVAKNIQYF
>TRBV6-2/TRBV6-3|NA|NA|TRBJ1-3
TGTGCCAGCAGTTGGGACACAAACTCTGGAAACACCATATATTTT
CASSWDTNSGNTIYF
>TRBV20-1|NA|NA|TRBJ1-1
TGCAGTGTTGACATGAACACTGAAGCTTTCTTT
CSVDMNTEAFF
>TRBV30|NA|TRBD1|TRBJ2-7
TGTGCCTGGAAACAGGGACAGGGTTTCCACGAGCAGTACTTC
CAWKQGQGFHEQYF
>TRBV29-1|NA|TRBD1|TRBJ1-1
TGCAGCGTTGACGTTCAGGGGACAGGGTACCCTGAAGCTTTCTTT
CSVDVQGTGYPEAFF